The source of this TCR beta chain is a study of blood T cell repertoires in COVID-19. The assay was immunoSEQ multiplex PCR, and TCRdb's table has in-frame clones only and misses some. The sample holds about 52,000 clones, around 82% seen once. The V gene's germline CDR1 is GTSNPN and CDR2 SVGIG (reference sequence). This CDR3 has 12 residues. V lost 5 bases to trimming and J lost 3 bases, with 10 bases between them. This receptor was obtained from a woman older than 75 with COVID-19, enrolled during active disease. This chain connects TRBV30 to TRBJ1-2, with D tentatively TRBD1 (6 bases). Sequencing was performed on peripheral blood. For the CDR3, the DNA is TGTGCCTGGGAGGGACACGACTATGGCTACACCTTC. Protein: CAWEGHDYGYTF.